The 23 T cell receptor beta chains reported below all come from one sample, sequenced in a study of blood T cell repertoires in COVID-19. The assay was immunoSEQ multiplex PCR, and TCRdb's table has in-frame clones only and misses some. The sample contains around 280,000 clones, 70% to 90% of which appear only once. The sample taken for sequencing was PBMCs or T cells enriched from blood (not recorded which). These TCRs come from a middle-aged woman who had recovered from COVID-19.

CDR3 bases: TGTGCCACCAGTGATAGTAGCGGGAGGAGTCCCTACGAGCAGTACTTC. Encoded protein: CATSDSSGRSPYEQYF. The rearrangement joins TRBV24-1 to TRBJ2-7; TRBD2 agrees at 10 bases. Germline V gives CDR1 KGHDR, CDR2 SFDVKD. V lost 3 bases and J lost 2; bases outside the gene matches: 6. The CDR3 has 16 residues.

The chain has TRBV2 and TRBJ2-6; 8 bases agree with TRBD2. Germline-derived CDR1 and CDR2 are SNHLY and FYNNEI. Trimming at V came to 4 bases and at J to 4 bases, leaving 6 bases not matched to a gene. There are 16 residues in the CDR3. For the CDR3, the DNA is TGTGCCAGCAGTGCCGCGGGGGGAATGGGGGCCAACGTCCTGACTTTC. Translated, it gives CASSAAGGMGANVLTF.

The gene calls are TRBV7-9 and TRBJ2-1, with 11 bases that match TRBD2. The CDR3 loop spans 16 amino acids. V trimming: 3 bases; J trimming: 10 bases; junction bases outside the gene matches: 11. Germline CDR1 is SEHNR and CDR2 is FQNEAQ (reference sequence). The chain's CDR3 is CASSFVAVAGGREQFF. Here the CDR3 DNA reads TGTGCCAGCAGCTTTGTCGCGGTAGCGGGAGGGCGGGAGCAGTTCTTC.

The chain employs TRBV11-3 and TRBJ2-1; D gene uncertain. Looked up from germline, CDR1 is SGHNT and CDR2 is YENEEA. V dropped 1 base and J dropped 3 bases, with 10 bases sitting between them. The CDR3 length is 15 residues. This CDR3 is CASSLGRRGYNEQFF. The CDR3 DNA is TGTGCCAGCAGCTTAGGACGGAGAGGCTACAATGAGCAGTTCTTC.

The chain combines TRBV28 with TRBJ1-1; 8 nucleotides match TRBD1. Germline CDR1 reads MDHEN; CDR2 reads SYDVKM. CDR3 size: 13 residues. Losses at the gene ends were 4 bases for V and 4 bases for J; bases not matched to a gene: 2. The CDR3 spells CASSYDRGTEAFF. CDR3 coding DNA: TGTGCCAGCAGTTATGACAGGGGCACTGAAGCTTTCTTT.

This clone was detected only once. The chain recombines TRBV30 with TRBJ2-5, with unresolved D. This CDR3 region has 12 residues. Looked up from germline, CDR1 is GTSNPN and CDR2 is SVGIG (reference sequence). Trimming cost V 0 bases and J 5 bases, with 7 bases left between them. The CDR3 bases are TGTGCCTGGAGTGTACAGTATGAGACCCAGTACTTC. Translating it yields CAWSVQYETQYF. Using reference TRBV30 and TRBJ2-5 for the parts outside the CDR3, the full variable domain is SQTIHQWPATLVQPVGSPLSLECTVEGTSNPNLYWYRQAAGRGLQLLFYSVGIGQISSEVPQNLSASRPQDRQFILSSKKLLLSDSGFYLCAWSVQYETQYFGPGTRLLVL.

The chain uses TRBV5-4 and TRBJ1-3; D perhaps matches TRBD1 (5 bases). Deletions cut 4 bases from V and 5 bases from J, with 16 bases between. The CDR3 has 15 residues. Germline V lookup: CDR1 SGHNT, CDR2 YYREEE (reference sequence). The CDR3 is CASSLGGVGRNTIYF. The CDR3 DNA follows: TGTGCCAGCAGCCTCGGAGGGGTGGGGAGAAACACCATATATTTT.

The chain combines TRBV27 with TRBJ2-7, with D perhaps TRBD1 (6 bases). V was cut by 6 bases and J by 4 bases, with 13 bases left in between. CDR3 length equals 13 residues. Germline assignment: CDR1 MNHEY and CDR2 SMNVEV (reference sequence). CDR3: CASSRGGAYEQYF. The CDR3 DNA sequence: TGTGCCAGCAGCCGAGGGGGAGCTTACGAGCAGTACTTC.

The CDR3 loop is CASSPRAAATGELFF. In DNA form, the CDR3 reads TGTGCCAGCTCACCACGTGCGGCAGCAACCGGGGAGCTGTTTTTT. The chain couples TRBV18 to TRBJ2-2; no firm D call. Trimming shortened V by 1 base and J by 5 bases, and 11 bases separated the two germline ends. This CDR3 spans 15 amino acids. CDR1 KGHSH and CDR2 LQKENI come from the germline V gene.

The J gene is TRBJ1-5, the V gene TRBV24-1, with 11 positions matching TRBD1. Germline CDR1 KGHDR, CDR2 SFDVKD. The CDR3 has 14 residues. V shed 2 bases and J 9 bases; nucleotides not matched to a gene: 2. As DNA, the CDR3 is TGTGCCACCAGTGATTCCGGGACAGGGGGGCCCCAGCATTTT. Amino acid sequence: CATSDSGTGGPQHF.

The rearrangement joins TRBV7-2 to TRBJ2-5; tentatively, D is TRBD1 (6 bases). The germline V gene encodes CDR1 SGHTA and CDR2 FQGNSA. Between the trimmed V and J ends, which lost 3 bases and 5 bases, there was a span of 13 bases. This CDR3 spans 14 amino acids. CDR3 DNA: TGTGCCAGCAGCTTGGAAGGGGGTCTTGAGACCCAGTACTTC. Translation: CASSLEGGLETQYF.

The V gene is TRBV5-8, the J gene TRBJ2-5, with D maybe TRBD2 (6 bases). The germline V gene encodes CDR1 SGHTS and CDR2 YDEGEE. CDR3 length: 17 amino acids. V lost 0 bases, J lost 2 bases, and 17 bases lay in between. The CDR3 nucleotides are TGTGCCAGCAGCTTGGGATCATCGGCGGGAATACAAGAGACCCAGTACTTC. It encodes CASSLGSSAGIQETQYF.

This chain connects TRBV7-9 to TRBJ2-3; D is unresolved. The length of the CDR3 is 14 residues. Deletions cut 6 bases from V and 4 bases from J, with 14 bases between. Germline CDR1 SEHNR, CDR2 FQNEAQ (reference sequence). The CDR3 DNA reads as TGTGCCAGCAGTACTCTTCTCATGCCAGATACGCAGTATTTT. Translating it yields CASSTLLMPDTQYF.

Only a few counts were recorded for this clone. The V gene is TRBV7-2, the J gene TRBJ1-3; 10 nucleotides agree with TRBD1. This CDR3 has 17 residues. The V gene's germline CDR1 is SGHTA and CDR2 FQGNSA. After removal of 5 bases from V and 0 bases from J, the junction contained 7 bases not matched to a gene. The CDR3 loop reads CASSAGTGASSGNTIYF. In DNA, the CDR3 is TGTGCCAGCAGCGCCGGGACAGGGGCAAGCTCTGGAAACACCATATATTTT.

The chain joins TRBV30 to TRBJ1-6; a weak D match, TRBD1 (5 bases). This CDR3 is 14 amino acids long. The ends were cut back, 0 bases at V and 9 bases at J, with 12 bases in the middle. Germline V gene lookup returns CDR1 GTSNPN and CDR2 SVGIG (reference sequence). CDR3 sequence reads: CAWSVWRGSSPLHF. CDR3 sequence (DNA): TGTGCCTGGAGTGTGTGGAGGGGTAGTTCACCCCTCCACTTT.

CDR3 DNA: TGTGCCAGCAGTTTGTACAGGGGGGGAGGTCAGCCCCAGCATTTT. Its protein product is CASSLYRGGGQPQHF. This rearrangement joins TRBV28 to TRBJ1-5; 8 bases are a match to TRBD1. The CDR3 is made up of 15 amino acids. The junction had 7 bases not matched to a gene; V was cut back by 3 bases and J by 6 bases. Germline lookup yields CDR1 MDHEN and CDR2 SYDVKM. Combining the CDR3 with reference TRBV28 and TRBJ1-5 gives the whole variable domain DVKVTQSSRYLVKRTGEKVFLECVQDMDHENMFWYRQDPGLGLRLIYFSYDVKMKEKGDIPEGYSVSREKKERFSLILESASTNQTSMYLCASSLYRGGGQPQHFGDGTRLSIL.

The chain couples TRBV24-1 to TRBJ1-2; D unresolved. From germline, CDR1 is KGHDR and CDR2 SFDVKD. The V gene lost 2 bases and the J gene lost 1 base, with 7 bases spanning the gap. The CDR3 has 14 residues. CDR3 sequence reads: CATSDSDYNYGYTF. The CDR3 coding sequence is TGTGCCACCAGTGATTCGGACTATAACTATGGCTACACCTTC.

V usage is TRBV19 and J usage is TRBJ1-2, with a tentative D call TRBD1 (6 bases). This CDR3 contains 14 residues. The germline CDR1 and CDR2 sequences are LNHDA and SQIVND (reference sequence). The ends were cut back, 9 bases at V and 0 bases at J, with 14 bases in the middle. The CDR3 region is CASTPGQANYGYTF. Here the CDR3 DNA reads TGTGCCAGCACACCGGGACAAGCTAACTATGGCTACACCTTC.

The chain employs TRBV5-5 and TRBJ1-3, with a weak D call TRBD1 (5 bases). The V and J ends lost 4 bases and 0 bases respectively, with 11 bases between them. Germline lookup yields CDR1 SGHKS and CDR2 YYEKEE (reference sequence). The CDR3 is 15 residues long. The CDR3 DNA sequence: TGTGCCAGCAGCACGGACACGAGCTCTGGAAACACCATATATTTT. Amino acid sequence: CASSTDTSSGNTIYF.

The table lists this clone with a count of one. The chain couples TRBV6-2 or TRBV6-3 to TRBJ1-5; TRBD1 is a possible D gene (5 bases). Germline loops: CDR1 MNHEY, CDR2 SVGEGT. V dropped 3 bases and J dropped 5 bases, with 14 bases sitting between them. This CDR3 is built from 15 residues. In DNA form, the CDR3 reads TGTGCCAGCAGTTATTTTTTGCGGGGCGATCAGCCCCAGCATTTT. Translation gives CASSYFLRGDQPQHF.

The chain's CDR3 is CASSLFLEDTQYF. In DNA form, the CDR3 reads TGTGCCAGCAGCTTATTCTTGGAGGATACGCAGTATTTT. This chain joins TRBV11-3 and TRBJ2-3, with no clear D. The CDR3 contains 13 residues. The V and J ends lost 2 bases and 6 bases respectively, with 9 bases between them. Germline lookup yields CDR1 SGHNT and CDR2 YENEEA.

In DNA, the CDR3 is TGTGCCTGGAGAATTCGACAGGGCGGGGGGGGCACTGAAGCTTTCTTT. Its translation: CAWRIRQGGGGTEAFF. V usage is TRBV30 and J usage is TRBJ1-1; 7 nucleotides match TRBD1. The V gene's germline CDR1 is GTSNPN and CDR2 SVGIG (reference sequence). V was clipped by 3 bases and J by 4 bases; unmatched bases: 14. CDR3 length: 16 residues.

The chain has TRBV24-1 and TRBJ1-4; TRBD1 aligns across 7 bases. CDR1 is KGHDR, CDR2 SFDVKD, per germline. Trimming at V came to 3 bases and at J to 8 bases, leaving 8 bases not matched to a gene. The CDR3 spans 15 residues. Here the CDR3 reads CATSDPRTGEEKLFF. CDR3 DNA sequence: TGTGCCACCAGTGATCCTCGGACAGGAGAAGAAAAACTGTTTTTT.